Here is one TCR beta chain with its context. This sample is part of a study of blood T cell repertoires in COVID-19. Study as a whole: The samples span acute and convalescent COVID-19 from the United States, Italy and Spain.

This CDR3 contains 16 residues. Using immunoSEQ multiplex PCR, the repertoire was profiled, and TCRdb retains in-frame clones only, with some absent. The sample includes 80,000 to 90,000 clones, around 87% seen only once; the top ten take roughly 5.4%. The receptor was derived from a man aged 40-49 years with acute or convalescent COVID-19. Sequencing was carried out using peripheral blood. The gene calls are TRBV21-1 and TRBJ2-7; TRBD2 is the table's D call and was not checked against the DNA. TRBV21-1 is a pseudogene segment. The CDR3 loop reads CASSRPRRGGYCEQYF. In DNA form, the CDR3 reads TGTGCCAGCAGCAGGCCGAGAAGGGGGGGCTACTGCGAGCAGTACTTC.